These T cell receptor beta chains were read from a single sample in a study of cytomegalovirus exposure and HLA in healthy donors. Profiled with immunoSEQ multiplex PCR; TCRdb holds only in-frame clones, not every one. Here the sample spans some 130,000 clones, roughly three quarters being singletons. Sequencing was carried out using PBMCs. The source of these receptors is a man aged 25-45 years in good health and CMV-seronegative. CDR3s include the opening cysteine and the closing phenylalanine or tryptophan. Fields, in order: J gene, clone size, V gene, D gene, CDR3 DNA, CDR3 protein. D genes are given only for firm matches. Part of the rows lack a size; the others show once, few, many or a class for expanded clones.

TRBJ1-1	NA	TRBV27	NA	TGTGCCAGCAGTTTATACAGGAACACTGAAGCTTTCTTT	CASSLYRNTEAFF
TRBJ1-2	NA	TRBV10-3	NA	TGTGCCATCAGTGTGACTGACTATGGCTACACCTTC	CAISVTDYGYTF
TRBJ2-7	once	TRBV9	NA	TGTGCCAGCAGCGTAGGCCCGCAGACAGGCTCGAGCTCCTACGAGCAGTACTTC	CASSVGPQTGSSSYEQYF
TRBJ1-4	NA	TRBV7-8	TRBD1	TGTGCCAGCAGCGAAGGACAGGGGGCGTGGGAAAAACTGTTTTTT	CASSEGQGAWEKLFF
TRBJ2-5	once	TRBV11-2	TRBD2	TGTGCCAGCAGCCCTGGCGGGACTAGACAAGAGACCCAGTACTTC	CASSPGGTRQETQYF
TRBJ1-2	once	TRBV5-6	NA	TGTGCCAGCAGCGGCGGATCGCAGCGTGGCTACACCTTC	CASSGGSQRGYTF
TRBJ2-7	NA	TRBV9	TRBD1	TGTGCCAGCAGCGTAGATTTGGGGACAGGGATGTACGAGCAGTACTTC	CASSVDLGTGMYEQYF
TRBJ1-1	few	TRBV28	NA	TGTGCCAGCAGTTATACGGGAGTTAACACTGAAGCTTTCTTT	CASSYTGVNTEAFF
TRBJ2-2	NA	TRBV7-3	TRBD1	TGTGCCAGCAGCGACGGGACAGGGGGTTACACCGGGGAGCTGTTTTTT	CASSDGTGGYTGELFF
TRBJ2-1	NA	TRBV11-2	TRBD1	TGTGCCAGCAGCCTCAACAGGGGCCTCTCCTACAATGAGCAGTTCTTC	CASSLNRGLSYNEQFF
TRBJ1-5	NA	TRBV27	TRBD1	TGTGCCAGCAGTCCACAGGGGGGGGCGAACAATCAGCCCCAGCATTTT	CASSPQGGANNQPQHF
TRBJ2-1	NA	TRBV2	NA	TGTGCCAGCAGTATCATAGGACTCCGCAATGAGCAGTTCTTC	CASSIIGLRNEQFF
TRBJ2-7	NA	TRBV27	NA	TGTGCCAGCAGTCTTCTCCGCGGTAACGAGGGCGAGTACGAGCAGTACTTC	CASSLLRGNEGEYEQYF
TRBJ1-1	NA	TRBV19	NA	TGTGCCAGTAGTATAAGGGGCGAGATCGCTGAAGCTTTCTTT	CASSIRGEIAEAFF
TRBJ2-7	NA	TRBV5-1	NA	TGCGCCAGCAACCCGGGACACGGTTACGAGCAGTACTTC	CASNPGHGYEQYF
TRBJ2-1	NA	TRBV19	NA	TGTGCCAGTAGTACCCTTAGATACAATGAGCAGTTCTTC	CASSTLRYNEQFF
TRBJ2-3	NA	TRBV27	NA	TGTGCCAGCAGTGAAACGACAAACACAGATACGCAGTATTTT	CASSETTNTDTQYF
TRBJ2-3	NA	TRBV7-9	NA	TGTGCCAGCAGGGGGTCGCGTAGCGGTCGCACAGATACGCAGTATTTT	CASRGSRSGRTDTQYF
TRBJ1-3	once	TRBV7-9	NA	TGTGCCAGCAGCTCCTACAGGGCTGGAAACACCATATATTTT	CASSSYRAGNTIYF
TRBJ2-7	NA	TRBV6-1	NA	TGTGCCAGCAGTGAAGTTGAGGGATCCCCCCACCATTACGAGCAGTACTTC	CASSEVEGSPHHYEQYF
TRBJ1-2	NA	TRBV5-6	TRBD1	TGTGCCAGCAGCTTGGCGCGGACAGGGGTTTATAGCGATGGCTACACCTTC	CASSLARTGVYSDGYTF
TRBJ2-5	NA	TRBV4-1	TRBD2	TGCGCCAGCAGCCAAGGGCTAGCGGGAGTTGCAGAGACCCAGTACTTC	CASSQGLAGVAETQYF
TRBJ2-1	NA	TRBV29-1	NA	TGCAGCGCCATCCGAGGACTGCACAATGAGCAGTTCTTC	CSAIRGLHNEQFF
TRBJ2-1	once	TRBV5-8	TRBD2	TGTGCCAGCAGCGTGCGGGGGGGGTTCTTC	CASSVRGGFF
TRBJ1-1	few	TRBV7-8	NA	TGTGCCAGCAGCCTCTCGAACAGAAACACTGAAGCTTTCTTT	CASSLSNRNTEAFF
TRBJ2-5	NA	TRBV5-1	TRBD1	TGCGCCAGCAGCGGAGGGACAGGGGAAGGGACCCAGTACTTC	CASSGGTGEGTQYF
TRBJ2-7	once	TRBV6-6	TRBD1	TGTGCCAGCAGCCCTACAGGGGGCGGATTCGAGCAGTACTTC	CASSPTGGGFEQYF
TRBJ2-2	NA	TRBV6-7	NA	TGTGCCAGCACGAAGCCCGGGGAGCTGTTTTTT	CASTKPGELFF
TRBJ2-7	NA	TRBV19	TRBD1	TGTGCCAGTAGTCCTTACCGACAGGGGGTGGCCTACGAGCAGTACTTC	CASSPYRQGVAYEQYF
TRBJ1-4	few	TRBV6-6	NA	TGTGCCAGCAGTTACGAGCCCCTTGGTGAAAAACTGTTTTTT	CASSYEPLGEKLFF
TRBJ2-1	NA	TRBV4-2	NA	TGTGCCAGCAGCCAAGCGACTCTAGTGCAGACGAGAGACAATGAGCAGTTCTTC	CASSQATLVQTRDNEQFF
TRBJ2-3	few	TRBV4-1	NA	TGCGCCAGCAGCCAAGTAAAGCCAGGGTACACAGATACGCAGTATTTT	CASSQVKPGYTDTQYF
TRBJ2-1	NA	TRBV5-6	TRBD1	TGTGCCAGCAGCTTGGCCTCGACAGGGGTCAATGAGCAGTTCTTC	CASSLASTGVNEQFF
TRBJ2-7	NA	TRBV6-1	TRBD1	TGTGCCAGCAATGATGAGGGACAGTCCTTCTACGAGCAGTACTTC	CASNDEGQSFYEQYF
TRBJ1-5	NA	TRBV2	NA	TGTGCCAGCAGTGAGATGGAGGGCAATCAGCCCCAGCATTTT	CASSEMEGNQPQHF
TRBJ1-2	NA	TRBV6-5	NA	TGTGCCAGCAGTTACGCAGGGAAAATCTATGGCTACACCTTC	CASSYAGKIYGYTF
TRBJ2-3	NA	TRBV9	TRBD2	TGTGCCAGCAGCGTGACTAGCGGCACAGATACGCAGTATTTT	CASSVTSGTDTQYF
TRBJ2-7	NA	TRBV28	TRBD2	TGTGCCAGCAGTTCCTCGACTAGCGGGCAAGTCTACGAGCAGTACTTC	CASSSSTSGQVYEQYF
TRBJ2-4	NA	TRBV5-1	TRBD1	TGCGCCAGCAGCTTTACTGAATTCCCGACAGGGCCCAAAAACATTCAGTACTTC	CASSFTEFPTGPKNIQYF
TRBJ1-2	NA	TRBV5-1	TRBD1	TGCGCCAGCAGCTTGGTGGCCGGGACAGGGGTGGGCTACACCTTC	CASSLVAGTGVGYTF
TRBJ1-5	NA	TRBV28	TRBD1	TGTGCCAGCACCCTTTCCGGGACAGGGAGAAGCAATCAGCCCCAGCATTTT	CASTLSGTGRSNQPQHF
TRBJ2-7	NA	TRBV4-1	TRBD2	TGCGCCAGCAGCCAAGATGTAGCGACTAGCGGGAGGGTGACCTACGAGCAGTACTTC	CASSQDVATSGRVTYEQYF
TRBJ2-5	few	TRBV7-9	TRBD1	TGTGCCAGCAGCGTAGGGGGCGGTATACAAGAGACCCAGTACTTC	CASSVGGGIQETQYF
TRBJ2-7	NA	TRBV6-5	NA	TGTGCCAGCAGTTACTCGAACAGGGTCACGTTCTACGAGCAGTACTTC	CASSYSNRVTFYEQYF
TRBJ2-7	NA	TRBV29-1	TRBD2	TGCAGCGTGTCCCCGGGGAGGGGACGCGAGCAGTACTTC	CSVSPGRGREQYF